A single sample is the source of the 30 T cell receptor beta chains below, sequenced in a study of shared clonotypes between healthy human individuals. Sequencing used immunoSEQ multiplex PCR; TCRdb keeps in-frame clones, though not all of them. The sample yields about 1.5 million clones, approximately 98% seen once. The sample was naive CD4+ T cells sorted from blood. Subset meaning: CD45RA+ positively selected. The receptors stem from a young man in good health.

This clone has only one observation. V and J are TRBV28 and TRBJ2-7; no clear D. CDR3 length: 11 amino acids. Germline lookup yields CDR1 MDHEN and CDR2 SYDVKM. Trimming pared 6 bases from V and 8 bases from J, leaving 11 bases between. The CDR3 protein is CASRARVKQYF. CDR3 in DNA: TGTGCCAGCAGGGCTCGGGTGAAGCAGTACTTC. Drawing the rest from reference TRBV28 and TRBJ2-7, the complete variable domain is DVKVTQSSRYLVKRTGEKVFLECVQDMDHENMFWYRQDPGLGLRLIYFSYDVKMKEKGDIPEGYSVSREKKERFSLILESASTNQTSMYLCASRARVKQYFGPGTRLTVT.

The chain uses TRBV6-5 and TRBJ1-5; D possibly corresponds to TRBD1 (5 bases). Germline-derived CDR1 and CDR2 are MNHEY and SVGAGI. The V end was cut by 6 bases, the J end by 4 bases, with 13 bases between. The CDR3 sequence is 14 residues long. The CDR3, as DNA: TGTGCCAGCAGAGGGAGACAGTTTAATCAGCCCCAGCATTTT. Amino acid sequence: CASRGRQFNQPQHF.

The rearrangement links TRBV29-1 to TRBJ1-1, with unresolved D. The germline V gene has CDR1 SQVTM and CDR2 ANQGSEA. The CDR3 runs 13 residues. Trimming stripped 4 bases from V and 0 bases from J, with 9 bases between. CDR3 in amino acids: CSVGRKLNTEAFF. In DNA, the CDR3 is TGCAGCGTTGGGAGGAAATTGAACACTGAAGCTTTCTTT.

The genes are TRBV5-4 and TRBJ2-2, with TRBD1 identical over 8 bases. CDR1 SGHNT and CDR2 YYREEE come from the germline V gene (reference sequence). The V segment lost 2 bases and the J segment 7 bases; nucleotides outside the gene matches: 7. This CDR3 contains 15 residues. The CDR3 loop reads CASSFQGAHHGELFF. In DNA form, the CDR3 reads TGTGCCAGCAGCTTTCAGGGGGCGCATCACGGGGAGCTGTTTTTT.

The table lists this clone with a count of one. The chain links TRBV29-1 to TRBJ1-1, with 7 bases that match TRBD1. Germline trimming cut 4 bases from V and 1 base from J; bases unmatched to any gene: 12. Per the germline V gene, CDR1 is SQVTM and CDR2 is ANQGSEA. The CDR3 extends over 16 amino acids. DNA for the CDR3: TGCAGCGTTGGTCCGGTGAGGGGGCTTCGGAACACTGAAGCTTTCTTT. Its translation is CSVGPVRGLRNTEAFF. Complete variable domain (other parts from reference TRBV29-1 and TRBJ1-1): SAVISQKPSRDICQRGTSLTIQCQVDSQVTMMFWYRQQPGQSLTLIATANQGSEATYESGFVIDKFPISRPNLTFSTLTVSNMSPEDSSIYLCSVGPVRGLRNTEAFFGQGTRLTVV.

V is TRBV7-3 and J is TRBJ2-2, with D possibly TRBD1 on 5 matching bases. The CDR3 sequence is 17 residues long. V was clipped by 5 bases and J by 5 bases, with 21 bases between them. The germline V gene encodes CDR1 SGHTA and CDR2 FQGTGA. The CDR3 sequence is CASSPSRAGQDTGELFF. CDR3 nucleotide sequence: TGTGCCAGCAGCCCCTCCCGGGCAGGGCAAGATACCGGGGAGCTGTTTTTT.

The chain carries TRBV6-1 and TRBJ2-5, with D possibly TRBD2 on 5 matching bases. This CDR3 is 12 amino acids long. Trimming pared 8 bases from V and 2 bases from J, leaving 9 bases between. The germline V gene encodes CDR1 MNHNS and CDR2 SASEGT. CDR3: CASARGQETQYF. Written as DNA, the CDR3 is TGTGCCAGCGCGAGAGGGCAAGAGACCCAGTACTTC.

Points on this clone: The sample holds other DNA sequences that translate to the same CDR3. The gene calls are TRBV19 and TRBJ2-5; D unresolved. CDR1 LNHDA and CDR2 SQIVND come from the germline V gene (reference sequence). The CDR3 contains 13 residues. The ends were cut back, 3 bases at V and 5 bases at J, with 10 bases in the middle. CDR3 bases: TGTGCCAGTAGTATTCCGGGTAGGGAGACCCAGTACTTC. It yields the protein CASSIPGRETQYF. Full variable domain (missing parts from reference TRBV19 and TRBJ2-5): DGGITQSPKYLFRKEGQNVTLSCEQNLNHDAMYWYRQDPGQGLRLIYYSQIVNDFQKGDIAEGYSVSREKKESFPLTVTSAQKNPTAFYLCASSIPGRETQYFGPGTRLLVL.

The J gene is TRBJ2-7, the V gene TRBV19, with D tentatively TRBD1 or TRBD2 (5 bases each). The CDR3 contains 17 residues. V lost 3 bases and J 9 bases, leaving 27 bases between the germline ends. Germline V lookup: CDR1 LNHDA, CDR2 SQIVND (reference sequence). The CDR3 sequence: CASSIARIRDVGFRQYF. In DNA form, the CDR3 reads TGTGCCAGTAGTATTGCCCGCATCCGGGACGTGGGATTCCGGCAGTACTTC.

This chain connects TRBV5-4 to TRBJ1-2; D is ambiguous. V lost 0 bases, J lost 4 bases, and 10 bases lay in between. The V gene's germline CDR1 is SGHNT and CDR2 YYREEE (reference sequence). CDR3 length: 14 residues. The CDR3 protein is CASSLEPRGYGYTF. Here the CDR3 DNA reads TGTGCCAGCAGCTTGGAGCCTCGGGGCTATGGCTACACCTTC.

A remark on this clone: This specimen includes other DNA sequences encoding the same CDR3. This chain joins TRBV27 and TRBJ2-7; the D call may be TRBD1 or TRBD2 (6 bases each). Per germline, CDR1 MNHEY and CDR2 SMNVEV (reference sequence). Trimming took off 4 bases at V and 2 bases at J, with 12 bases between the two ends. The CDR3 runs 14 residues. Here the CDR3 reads CASSSQGRPYEQYF. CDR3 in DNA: TGTGCCAGCAGTTCTCAGGGGAGGCCCTACGAGCAGTACTTC.

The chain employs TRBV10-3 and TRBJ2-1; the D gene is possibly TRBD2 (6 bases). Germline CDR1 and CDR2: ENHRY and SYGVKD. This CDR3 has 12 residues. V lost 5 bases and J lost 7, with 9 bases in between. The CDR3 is CAISIRGNEQFF. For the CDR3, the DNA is TGTGCCATCAGTATTCGGGGGAATGAGCAGTTCTTC.

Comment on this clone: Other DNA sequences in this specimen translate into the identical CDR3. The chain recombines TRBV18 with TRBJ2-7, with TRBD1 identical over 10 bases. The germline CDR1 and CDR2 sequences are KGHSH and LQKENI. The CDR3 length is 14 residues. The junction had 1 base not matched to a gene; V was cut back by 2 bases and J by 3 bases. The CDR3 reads CASSPGDRGYEQYF. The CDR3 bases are TGTGCCAGCTCACCAGGGGACAGGGGCTACGAGCAGTACTTC.

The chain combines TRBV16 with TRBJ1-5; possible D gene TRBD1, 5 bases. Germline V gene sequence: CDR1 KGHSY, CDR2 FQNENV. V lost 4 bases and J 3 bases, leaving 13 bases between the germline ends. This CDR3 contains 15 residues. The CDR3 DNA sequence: TGTGCCAGCAGCCCTTACCCAGGGCACAATCAGCCCCAGCATTTT. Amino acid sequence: CASSPYPGHNQPQHF.

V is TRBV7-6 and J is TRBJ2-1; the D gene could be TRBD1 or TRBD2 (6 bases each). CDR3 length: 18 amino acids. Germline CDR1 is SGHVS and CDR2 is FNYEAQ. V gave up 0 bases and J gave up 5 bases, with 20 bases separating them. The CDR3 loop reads CASSLAQGGGRRDNEQFF. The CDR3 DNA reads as TGTGCCAGCAGCTTAGCACAGGGTGGAGGGAGAAGAGACAATGAGCAGTTCTTC.

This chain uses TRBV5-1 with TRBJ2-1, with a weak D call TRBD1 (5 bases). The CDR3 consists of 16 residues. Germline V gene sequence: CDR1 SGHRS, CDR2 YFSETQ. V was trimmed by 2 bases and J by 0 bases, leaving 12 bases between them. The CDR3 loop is CASSLPVTGSYNEQFF. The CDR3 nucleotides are TGCGCCAGCAGCTTACCGGTAACAGGCTCCTACAATGAGCAGTTCTTC.

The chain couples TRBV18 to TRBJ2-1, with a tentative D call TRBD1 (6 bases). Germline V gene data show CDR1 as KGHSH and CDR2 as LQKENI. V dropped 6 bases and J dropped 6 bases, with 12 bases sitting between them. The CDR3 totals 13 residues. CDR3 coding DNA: TGTGCCAGCTCGCCGAGACAGGCCAATGAGCAGTTCTTC. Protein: CASSPRQANEQFF.

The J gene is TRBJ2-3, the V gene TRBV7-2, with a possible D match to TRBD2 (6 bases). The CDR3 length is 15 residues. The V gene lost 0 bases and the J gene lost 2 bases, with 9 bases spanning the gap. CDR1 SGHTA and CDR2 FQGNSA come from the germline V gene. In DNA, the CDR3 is TGTGCCAGCAGCTTAGCGGGAGGCCACACAGATACGCAGTATTTT. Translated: CASSLAGGHTDTQYF.

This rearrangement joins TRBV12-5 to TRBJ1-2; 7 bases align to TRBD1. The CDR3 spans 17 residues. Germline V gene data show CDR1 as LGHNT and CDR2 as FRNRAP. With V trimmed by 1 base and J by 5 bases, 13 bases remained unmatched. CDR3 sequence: CASGLAIRQGSYYGYTF. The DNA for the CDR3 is TGTGCTAGTGGTTTGGCAATTCGACAGGGAAGTTATTATGGCTACACCTTC.

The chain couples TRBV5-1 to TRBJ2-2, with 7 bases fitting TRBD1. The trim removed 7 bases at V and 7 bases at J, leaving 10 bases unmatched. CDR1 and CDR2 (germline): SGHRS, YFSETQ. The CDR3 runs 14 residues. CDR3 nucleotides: TGCGCCAGCGGCATGAAGGGGGCAGGCGGGGAGCTGTTTTTT. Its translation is CASGMKGAGGELFF.

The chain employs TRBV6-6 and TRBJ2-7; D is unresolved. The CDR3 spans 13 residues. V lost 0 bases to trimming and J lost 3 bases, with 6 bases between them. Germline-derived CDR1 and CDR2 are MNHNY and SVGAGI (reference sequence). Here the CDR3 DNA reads TGTGCCAGCAGTTACTCGATCCACTACGAGCAGTACTTC. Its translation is CASSYSIHYEQYF.

CDR3 nucleotides: TGTGCCTGGGCTGAGAGGTACGAGCAGTACTTC. Translation gives CAWAERYEQYF. The chain combines TRBV30 with TRBJ2-7, with D hard to call. Germline V gene data show CDR1 as GTSNPN and CDR2 as SVGIG (reference sequence). V lost 5 bases and J 4 bases, leaving 9 bases between the germline ends. The CDR3 length is 11 residues.

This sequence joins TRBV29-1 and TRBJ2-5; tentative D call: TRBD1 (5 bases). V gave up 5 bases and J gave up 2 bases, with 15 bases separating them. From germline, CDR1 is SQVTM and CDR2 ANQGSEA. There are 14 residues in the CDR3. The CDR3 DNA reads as TGCAGCGTTCCACAGGTAAGGCTTCAAGAGACCCAGTACTTC. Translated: CSVPQVRLQETQYF. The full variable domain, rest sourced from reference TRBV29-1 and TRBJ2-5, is SAVISQKPSRDICQRGTSLTIQCQVDSQVTMMFWYRQQPGQSLTLIATANQGSEATYESGFVIDKFPISRPNLTFSTLTVSNMSPEDSSIYLCSVPQVRLQETQYFGPGTRLLVL.

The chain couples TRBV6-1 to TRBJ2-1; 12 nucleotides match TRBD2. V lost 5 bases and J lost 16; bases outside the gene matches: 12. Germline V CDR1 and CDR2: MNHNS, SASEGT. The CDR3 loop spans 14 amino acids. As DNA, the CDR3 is TGTGCCAGCAGTCCCCTGACTAGCGGGAGTGGGGAATTCTTC. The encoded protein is CASSPLTSGSGEFF.

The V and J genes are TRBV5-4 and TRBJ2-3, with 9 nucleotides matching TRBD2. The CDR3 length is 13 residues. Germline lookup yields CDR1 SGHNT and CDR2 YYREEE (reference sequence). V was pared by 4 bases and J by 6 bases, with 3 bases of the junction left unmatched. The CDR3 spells CASSAGGGDTQYF. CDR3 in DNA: TGTGCCAGCAGCGCGGGAGGGGGGGATACGCAGTATTTT.

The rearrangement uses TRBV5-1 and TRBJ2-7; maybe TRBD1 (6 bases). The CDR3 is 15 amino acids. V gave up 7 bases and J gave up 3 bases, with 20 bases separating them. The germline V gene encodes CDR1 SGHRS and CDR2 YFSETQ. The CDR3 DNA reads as TGCGCCAGCTTGCCGGGGACAAGCGGCGACTACGAGCAGTACTTC. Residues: CASLPGTSGDYEQYF.

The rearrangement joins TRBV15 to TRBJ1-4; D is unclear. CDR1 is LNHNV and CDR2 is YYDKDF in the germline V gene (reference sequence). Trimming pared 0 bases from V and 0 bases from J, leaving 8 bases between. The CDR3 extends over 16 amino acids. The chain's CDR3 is CATSREILTTNEKLFF. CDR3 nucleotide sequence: TGTGCCACCAGCAGAGAAATACTGACAACTAATGAAAAACTGTTTTTT.

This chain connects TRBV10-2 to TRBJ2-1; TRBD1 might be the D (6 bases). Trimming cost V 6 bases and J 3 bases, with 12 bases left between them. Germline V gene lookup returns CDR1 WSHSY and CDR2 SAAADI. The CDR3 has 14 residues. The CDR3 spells CASRRDTNYNEQFF. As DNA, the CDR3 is TGCGCCAGCAGACGGGACACAAACTACAATGAGCAGTTCTTC.

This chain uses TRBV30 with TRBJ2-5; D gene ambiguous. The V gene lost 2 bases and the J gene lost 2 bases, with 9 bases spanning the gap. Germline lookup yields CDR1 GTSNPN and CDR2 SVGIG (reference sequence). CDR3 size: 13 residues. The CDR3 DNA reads TGTGCCTGGAGTCTCGGCCCTCAAGAGACCCAGTACTTC. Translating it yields CAWSLGPQETQYF. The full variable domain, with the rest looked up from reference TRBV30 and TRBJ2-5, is SQTIHQWPATLVQPVGSPLSLECTVEGTSNPNLYWYRQAAGRGLQLLFYSVGIGQISSEVPQNLSASRPQDRQFILSSKKLLLSDSGFYLCAWSLGPQETQYFGPGTRLLVL.

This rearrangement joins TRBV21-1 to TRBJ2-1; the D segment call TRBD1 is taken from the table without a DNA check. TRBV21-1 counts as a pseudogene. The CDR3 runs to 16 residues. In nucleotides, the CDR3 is TGTGCCAGCAGCAAAGGAGACAGAAGCTCCTACAATGAGCAGTTCTTC. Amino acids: CASSKGDRSSYNEQFF.